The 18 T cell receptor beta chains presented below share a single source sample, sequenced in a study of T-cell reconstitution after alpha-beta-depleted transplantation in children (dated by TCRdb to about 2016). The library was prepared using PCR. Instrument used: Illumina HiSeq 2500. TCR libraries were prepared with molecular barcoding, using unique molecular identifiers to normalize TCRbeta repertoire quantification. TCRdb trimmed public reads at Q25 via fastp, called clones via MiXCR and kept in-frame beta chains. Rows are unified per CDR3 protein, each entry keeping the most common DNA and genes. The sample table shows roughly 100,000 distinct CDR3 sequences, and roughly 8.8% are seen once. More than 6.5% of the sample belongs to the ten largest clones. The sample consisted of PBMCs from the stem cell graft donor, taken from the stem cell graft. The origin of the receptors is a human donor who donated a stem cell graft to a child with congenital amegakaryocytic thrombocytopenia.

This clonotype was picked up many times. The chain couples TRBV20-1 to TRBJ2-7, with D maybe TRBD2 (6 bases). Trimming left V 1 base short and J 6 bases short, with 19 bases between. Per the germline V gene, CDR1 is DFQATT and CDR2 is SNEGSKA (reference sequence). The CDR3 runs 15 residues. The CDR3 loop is CSARAHMGVGGEQYF. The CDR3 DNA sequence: TGCAGTGCTAGAGCCCACATGGGGGTGGGGGGCGAGCAGTACTTC.

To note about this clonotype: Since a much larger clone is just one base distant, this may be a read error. This CDR3 is CSATGTGGPNNEQFF. The CDR3 DNA is TGCAGTGCTACGGGAACAGGGGGCCCCAACAATGAGCAGTTCTTC. The V call is TRBV20-1, the J call TRBJ2-1; TRBD1 matches at 9 bases. The CDR3 has 15 residues. V gave up 4 bases and J gave up 5 bases; unmatched junction bases: 9. From germline, CDR1 is DFQATT and CDR2 SNEGSKA (reference sequence).

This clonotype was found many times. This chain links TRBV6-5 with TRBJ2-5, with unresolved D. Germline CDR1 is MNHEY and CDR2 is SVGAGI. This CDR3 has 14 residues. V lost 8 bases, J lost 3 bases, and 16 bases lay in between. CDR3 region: CASSAGITEETQYF. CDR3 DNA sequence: TGTGCCAGCTCCGCCGGCATTACTGAAGAGACCCAGTACTTC.

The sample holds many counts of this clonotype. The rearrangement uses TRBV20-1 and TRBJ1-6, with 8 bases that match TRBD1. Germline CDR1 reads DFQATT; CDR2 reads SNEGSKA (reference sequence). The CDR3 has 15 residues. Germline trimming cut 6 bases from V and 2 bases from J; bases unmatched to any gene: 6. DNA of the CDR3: TGCAGTGCCACCCAGGGGGCTGCCTATAATTCACCCCTCCACTTT. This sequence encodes CSATQGAAYNSPLHF.

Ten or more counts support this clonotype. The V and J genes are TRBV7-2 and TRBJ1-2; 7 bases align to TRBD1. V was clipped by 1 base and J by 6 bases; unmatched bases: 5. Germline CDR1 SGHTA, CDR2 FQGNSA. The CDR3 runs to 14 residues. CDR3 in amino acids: CASSLEGQLHGYTF. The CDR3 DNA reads TGTGCCAGCAGCTTAGAGGGACAGCTGCATGGCTACACCTTC.

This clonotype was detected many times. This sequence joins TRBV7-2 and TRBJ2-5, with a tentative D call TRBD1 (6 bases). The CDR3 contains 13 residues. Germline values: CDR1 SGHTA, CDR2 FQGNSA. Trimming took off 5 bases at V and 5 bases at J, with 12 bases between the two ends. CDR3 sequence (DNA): TGTGCCAGCAGCAAAGGACAGCGGGAGACCCAGTACTTC. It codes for CASSKGQRETQYF. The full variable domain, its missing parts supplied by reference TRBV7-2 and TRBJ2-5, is GAGVSQSPSNKVTEKGKDVELRCDPISGHTALYWYRQSLGQGLEFLIYFQGNSAPDKSGLPSDRFSAERTGGSVSTLTIQRTQQEDSAVYLCASSKGQRETQYFGPGTRLLVL.

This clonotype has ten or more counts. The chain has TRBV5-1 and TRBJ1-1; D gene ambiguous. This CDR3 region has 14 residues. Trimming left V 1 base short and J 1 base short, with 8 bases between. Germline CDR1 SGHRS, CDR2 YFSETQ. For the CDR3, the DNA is TGCGCCAGCAGCTTGACGAGCAGGAACACTGAAGCTTTCTTT. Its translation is CASSLTSRNTEAFF.

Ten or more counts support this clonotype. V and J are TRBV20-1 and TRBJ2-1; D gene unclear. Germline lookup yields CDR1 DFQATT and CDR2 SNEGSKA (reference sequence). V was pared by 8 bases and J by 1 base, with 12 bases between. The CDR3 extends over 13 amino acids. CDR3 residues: CSQVGRSYNEQFF. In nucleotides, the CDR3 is TGCAGTCAGGTCGGGCGGTCCTACAATGAGCAGTTCTTC.

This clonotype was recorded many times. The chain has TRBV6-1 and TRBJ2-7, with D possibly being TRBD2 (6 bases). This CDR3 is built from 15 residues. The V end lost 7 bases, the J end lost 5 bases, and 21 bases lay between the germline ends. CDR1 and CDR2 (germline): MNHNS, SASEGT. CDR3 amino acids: CASNNKGDSGHEQYF. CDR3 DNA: TGTGCCAGCAACAACAAAGGGGACTCTGGCCACGAGCAGTACTTC.

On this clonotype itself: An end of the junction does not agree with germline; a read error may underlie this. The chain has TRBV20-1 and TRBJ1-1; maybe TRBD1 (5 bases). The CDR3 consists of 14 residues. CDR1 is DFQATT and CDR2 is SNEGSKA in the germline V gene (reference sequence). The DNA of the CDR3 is TGCAGTGCCGTGACACGAGTGATGGACACTGAAGCTTTCTTC. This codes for CSAVTRVMDTEAFF.

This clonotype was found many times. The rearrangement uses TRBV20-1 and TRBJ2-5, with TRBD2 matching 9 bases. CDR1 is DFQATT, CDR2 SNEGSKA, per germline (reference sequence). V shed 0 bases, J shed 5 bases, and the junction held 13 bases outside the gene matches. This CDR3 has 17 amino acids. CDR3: CSARDLLSSGAPETQYF. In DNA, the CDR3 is TGCAGTGCTAGAGATCTTTTGTCTAGCGGGGCCCCCGAGACCCAGTACTTC.

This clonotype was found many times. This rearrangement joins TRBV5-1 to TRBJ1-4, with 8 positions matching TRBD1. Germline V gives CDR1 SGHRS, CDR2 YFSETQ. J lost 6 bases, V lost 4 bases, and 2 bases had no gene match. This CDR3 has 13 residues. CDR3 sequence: CASSPDRDEKLFF. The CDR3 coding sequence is TGCGCCAGCAGCCCGGACAGGGATGAAAAACTGTTTTTT.

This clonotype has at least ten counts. CDR3 nucleotide sequence: TGCGCCAGCAGCCAAGGGAGACACGTCGGAGCTTTCTTT. Its protein is CASSQGRHVGAFF. The chain carries TRBV4-1 and TRBJ1-1; D uncertain. V lost 1 base and J lost 10, with 13 bases in between. Germline loops: CDR1 MGHRA, CDR2 YSYEKL. The CDR3 has 13 amino acids.

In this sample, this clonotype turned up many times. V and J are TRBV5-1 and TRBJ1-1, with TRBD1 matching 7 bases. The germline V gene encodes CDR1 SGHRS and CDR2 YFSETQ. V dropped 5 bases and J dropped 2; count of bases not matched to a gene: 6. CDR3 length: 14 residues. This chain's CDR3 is CASSRRQGNTEAFF. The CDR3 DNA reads TGCGCCAGCAGTAGGAGACAGGGAAACACTGAAGCTTTCTTT.

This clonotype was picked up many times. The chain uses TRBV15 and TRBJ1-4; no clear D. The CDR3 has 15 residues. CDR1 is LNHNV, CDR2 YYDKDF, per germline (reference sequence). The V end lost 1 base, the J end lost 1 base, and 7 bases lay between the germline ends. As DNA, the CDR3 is TGTGCCACCAGCAGAGTCGGGAGAACTAATGAAAAACTGTTTTTT. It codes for CATSRVGRTNEKLFF.

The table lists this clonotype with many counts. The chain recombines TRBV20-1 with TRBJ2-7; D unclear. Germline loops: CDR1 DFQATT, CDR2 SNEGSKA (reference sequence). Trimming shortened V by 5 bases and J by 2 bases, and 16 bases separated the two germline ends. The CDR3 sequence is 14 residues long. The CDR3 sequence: CSAENRVGAYEQYF. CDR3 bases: TGCAGTGCTGAGAATCGGGTTGGAGCCTACGAGCAGTACTTC.

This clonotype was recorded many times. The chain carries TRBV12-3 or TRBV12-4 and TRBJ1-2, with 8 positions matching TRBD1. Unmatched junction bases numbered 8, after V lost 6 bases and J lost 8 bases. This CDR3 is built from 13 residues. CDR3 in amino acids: CASRGQGLEGYTF. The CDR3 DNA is TGTGCCAGCAGAGGACAGGGCTTGGAGGGCTACACCTTC.

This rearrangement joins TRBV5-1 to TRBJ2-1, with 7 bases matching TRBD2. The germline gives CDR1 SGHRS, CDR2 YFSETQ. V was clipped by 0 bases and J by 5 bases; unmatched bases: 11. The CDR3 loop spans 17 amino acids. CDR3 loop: CASSLEGPGLRNNEQFF. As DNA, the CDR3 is TGCGCCAGCAGCTTGGAGGGCCCGGGACTAAGGAACAATGAGCAGTTCTTC.